This TCR beta chain derives from a study of blood T cell repertoires in COVID-19. Assay used: immunoSEQ multiplex PCR; TCRdb lists only in-frame clones, some missing. The sample holds some 250,000 clones, around 85% seen once. With 3 bases clipped from V and 5 bases from J, the junction kept 2 bases outside the gene matches. Germline assignment: CDR1 SEHNR and CDR2 FQNEAQ (reference sequence). The CDR3 has 15 residues. The source material was PBMCs or T cells enriched from blood (not recorded which). The receptor's source is a woman between 45 and 65 years old who had recovered from COVID-19. The J gene is TRBJ2-2, the V gene TRBV7-9; 11 nucleotides line up with TRBD2. The DNA for the CDR3 is TGTGCCAGCAGCTTCCGGACTAGCGGGACCGGGGAGCTGTTTTTT. Amino acid sequence: CASSFRTSGTGELFF.